This TCR beta chain emerged from a study of cytomegalovirus exposure and HLA in healthy donors. Concerning this clone: Its antigen is undetermined.

This CDR3 contains 15 residues. The V gene's germline CDR1 is WNHNN and CDR2 SYGVQD (reference sequence). The V end was cut by 0 bases, the J end by 2 bases, with 9 bases between. Study results and caveats: Most TCR sequences showed up rarely, but some public TCRs showed up in many donors. With further analysis later on, most CMV-associated TCR beta chains appeared HLA-restricted.

The PCR had 60 Vbeta and 13 Jbeta primers. TCRdb keeps only in-frame clones here, not all; method: immunoSEQ multiplex PCR. The profile shows roughly 120,000 clones, around 77% of them singletons. The clonotype originates from a woman aged 40-49 years in good health and CMV-seropositive. Sequencing was performed on PBMCs. This chain uses TRBV10-1 with TRBJ2-3; D might be TRBD2 (5 bases). The CDR3 nucleotides read TGCGCCAGCAGTGAGTCGGAACTAGTCACAGATACGCAGTATTTT. As protein: CASSESELVTDTQYF.